This T cell receptor beta chain was found in a study of blood T cell repertoires in COVID-19. As for the study in general: COVID-19 samples from acute and convalescent phases originated in the United States, Italy and Spain.

The CDR3 contains 15 residues. V shed 1 base and J 1 base; nucleotides not matched to a gene: 1. Germline assignment: CDR1 SGHRS and CDR2 YFSETQ. Per the authors' pipeline: Amplified reference gene primers provided the basis for estimating nucleated cell counts. Sequenced by immunoSEQ multiplex PCR; TCRdb stores in-frame clones only, minus some. That table supplies the V and J calls and clone size; D and trimming were determined from the DNA. Of 300,000 to 400,000 clones listed, 80% to 90% are singletons. Study members were between about 18 and 89 years old and lived in approximately 25 US regions. Cohorts were determined from participant-reported clinical history.

Material for sequencing was PBMCs or T cells enriched from blood (not recorded which). The rearrangement uses TRBV5-1 and TRBJ2-4, with 8 bases fitting TRBD1. The source of this sequence is a middle-aged woman with acute COVID-19. The chain's CDR3 is CASSLRDRAKNIQYF. CDR3 nucleotides: TGCGCCAGCAGCTTGAGGGACAGGGCCAAAAACATTCAGTACTTC.